This entry concerns a single TCR beta chain. The CDR3 totals 15 residues. V dropped 3 bases and J dropped 4; count of bases not matched to a gene: 3. Germline CDR1 is SGHVS and CDR2 is FQNEAQ. PCR amplification relied on 60 Vbeta primers (plus 13 Jbeta primers). Libraries were prepared by immunoSEQ multiplex PCR; TCRdb keeps only in-frame clonotypes and omits some of them. Seen here are some 190,000 clones, 76% observed once, and the top ten hold about 1.6%. The sample comes from a study of cytomegalovirus exposure and HLA in healthy donors. Overall study context: Among about 179 million T cells, an earlier analysis found around 100 million unique TCR beta sequences.

This sequence originates from a man aged 18 to 30 in good health and CMV-seronegative. The V and J genes are TRBV7-8 and TRBJ1-5, with TRBD1 matching over 10 bases. The sample comprised PBMCs. The CDR3 reads CASSLTGGGNQPQHF. The CDR3 bases are TGTGCCAGCAGCTTGACAGGGGGCGGTAATCAGCCCCAGCATTTT.